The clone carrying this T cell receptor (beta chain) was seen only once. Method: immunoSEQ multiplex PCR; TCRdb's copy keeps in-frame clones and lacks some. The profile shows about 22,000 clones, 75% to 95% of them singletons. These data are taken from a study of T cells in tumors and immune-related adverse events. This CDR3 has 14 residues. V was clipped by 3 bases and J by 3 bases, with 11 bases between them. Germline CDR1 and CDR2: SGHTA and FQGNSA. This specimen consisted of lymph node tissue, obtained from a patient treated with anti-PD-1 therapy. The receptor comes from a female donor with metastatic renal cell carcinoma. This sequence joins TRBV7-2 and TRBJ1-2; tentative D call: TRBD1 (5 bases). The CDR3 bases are TGTGCCAGCAGCTTGGGGGGGTCTCACTATGGCTACACCTTC. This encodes CASSLGGSHYGYTF.